Below are 18 T cell receptor beta chains sequenced from a single sample in a study of blood T cells in healthy people across ages. Next came a second PCR, run for about 7 to 12 cycles, which used a sample-barcoded 5' primer along with a J-beta primer mix. One entry per CDR3 protein results from TCRdb running MiXCR on the 5' RACE reads. The sample contains about 830,000 distinct CDR3 sequences, 55% to 70% of which appear only once. Sample: blood. The receptors stem from a man aged 30 to 45 in good health.

The chain carries TRBV11-2 and TRBJ2-7; no reliable D call. TRBJ2-5 explains the end of the DNA better; the J call may be wrong. The CDR3 sequence is 13 residues long. Looked up from germline, CDR1 is SGHAT and CDR2 is FQNNGV. The DNA of the CDR3 is TGTGCCAGCAGCTCCTGGATGAGGGAGACCCAGTACTTC. Translating gives CASSSWMRETQYF.

This clonotype was seen a few times. The CDR3, as DNA: TGCAGCGTTGAGTTTTCCTACGAGCAGTACTTC. Translating gives CSVEFSYEQYF. The chain couples TRBV29-1 to TRBJ2-7; D gene uncertain. Trimming took 3 bases from V and 1 from J, leaving 4 bases between them. Germline CDR1 SQVTM, CDR2 ANQGSEA. There are 11 residues in the CDR3.

This rearrangement joins TRBV6-6 to TRBJ2-5; 12 positions match TRBD2. The trim removed 0 bases at V and 13 bases at J, leaving 3 bases unmatched. The length of the CDR3 is 13 residues. Germline V gene data show CDR1 as MNHNY and CDR2 as SVGAGI (reference sequence). This CDR3 reads CASSYSGLAGRYF. DNA of the CDR3: TGTGCCAGCAGTTACTCTGGACTAGCGGGGAGGTACTTC.

This clonotype has a handful of counts. The chain employs TRBV29-1 and TRBJ2-4; D call uncertain. CDR1 and CDR2 from the germline V gene are SQVTM and ANQGSEA. The CDR3 is 15 residues long. V shed 2 bases and J shed 2 bases, with 13 bases lying between them. For the CDR3, the DNA is TGCAGCGTTGAACACCGGCTTGCCTCCAAAAACATTCAGTACTTC. Translated, it gives CSVEHRLASKNIQYF.

This rearrangement joins TRBV7-9 to TRBJ2-4, with 8 bases identical to TRBD2. The DNA end favors TRBJ2-5, so the J call may be wrong. There are 16 residues in the CDR3. The germline V gene encodes CDR1 SEHNR and CDR2 FQNEAQ (reference sequence). This CDR3 reads CASSTIAGRRQETQYF. In nucleotides, the CDR3 is TGTGCCAGCAGCACGATAGCGGGAAGACGCCAAGAGACCCAGTACTTC.

A note on this clonotype: One end of the junction fails to match germline, which may point to a read error. The CDR3 region is CGVEELSSGANVLTF. DNA of the CDR3: TGCGGCGTTGAAGAACTCAGTTCTGGGGCCAACGTCCTGACTTTC. The chain combines TRBV29-1 with TRBJ2-6, with unresolved D. Germline loops: CDR1 SQVTM, CDR2 ANQGSEA. The CDR3 sequence is 15 residues long.

About this clonotype: A much bigger clone sits one base away, suggesting this may be a read error. V and J are TRBV20-1 and TRBJ1-5, with D perhaps matching TRBD1 (6 bases). Looked up from germline, CDR1 is DFQATT and CDR2 is SNEGSKA (reference sequence). This CDR3 region has 13 residues. V was clipped by 5 bases and J by 0 bases, with 8 bases between them. The CDR3 nucleotides are TGCAGTGCTGAACAGGGTAGCAATCAGCCCCAGCATTTT. Translating gives CSAEQGSNQPQHF.

The V and J genes are TRBV4-2 and TRBJ2-3; D gene unclear. Deletions cut 0 bases from V and 1 base from J, with 11 bases between. Germline CDR1 reads LGHNA; CDR2 reads YNFKEQ. The CDR3 extends over 16 amino acids. The CDR3: CASSQEATRGTDTQYF. The CDR3 DNA is TGTGCCAGCAGCCAAGAAGCCACTCGCGGCACAGATACGCAGTATTTT.

The chain has TRBV29-1 and TRBJ2-5, with D maybe TRBD2 (6 bases). Gene TRBJ2-7 matches the end of the DNA better, so the J call may be wrong. The length of the CDR3 is 16 residues. CDR1 and CDR2 from the germline V gene are SQVTM and ANQGSEA. The CDR3 here is CSVEVREEAGRLEQYF. The CDR3 DNA reads as TGCAGCGTTGAAGTAAGGGAGGAGGCAGGGAGGCTCGAGCAGTACTTC.

The V and J genes are TRBV9 and TRBJ2-3, with 10 bases fitting TRBD2. The germline V gene has CDR1 SGDLS and CDR2 YYNGEE. The ends lost 4 bases at V and 4 bases at J; junction bases unmatched: 12. The CDR3 sequence is 17 residues long. The CDR3 here is CASSTPLAGDSADTQYF. DNA for the CDR3: TGTGCCAGCAGCACACCCCTAGCGGGGGATAGCGCAGATACGCAGTATTTT.

The chain joins TRBV27 to TRBJ1-2; D gene unclear. The CDR3 runs to 13 residues. V lost 7 bases, J lost 7 bases, and 16 bases lay in between. From germline, CDR1 is MNHEY and CDR2 SMNVEV (reference sequence). CDR3: CASIPTRRRGYTF. As DNA, the CDR3 is TGTGCCAGCATCCCCACAAGGCGGCGTGGCTACACCTTC.

V and J are TRBV5-5 and TRBJ2-7, with TRBD2 identical over 14 bases. V was clipped by 0 bases and J by 6 bases; unmatched bases: 14. Germline V gene sequence: CDR1 SGHKS, CDR2 YYEKEE (reference sequence). The CDR3 has 19 amino acids. The CDR3 region has the DNA TGTGCCAGCAGCTTGGGGGGACTAGCGGGAGAAACCACCGTTAGCGAGCAGTACTTC. The encoded protein is CASSLGGLAGETTVSEQYF.

This clonotype was observed a handful of times. The chain employs TRBV20-1 and TRBJ1-5, with 9 bases that match TRBD1. The germline CDR1 and CDR2 sequences are DFQATT and SNEGSKA (reference sequence). This CDR3 spans 14 amino acids. V was pared by 1 base and J by 3 bases, with 1 base of the junction left unmatched. CDR3 residues: CSARGDRDNQPQHF. In DNA form, the CDR3 reads TGCAGTGCTAGAGGGGACAGGGACAATCAGCCCCAGCATTTT.

The chain couples TRBV5-8 to TRBJ2-4; no definite D call. The end of the DNA is better explained by TRBJ2-7, so the J call may be wrong. The CDR3 totals 12 residues. The germline CDR1 and CDR2 sequences are SGHTS and YDEGEE. In nucleotides, the CDR3 is TGTGCCGTCGAGGCTGTCATCTACGAGCAGTACTTC. As protein: CAVEAVIYEQYF.

V is TRBV20-1 and J is TRBJ2-7; 9 nucleotides line up with TRBD2. The junction had 16 bases not matched to a gene; V was cut back by 3 bases and J by 1 base. The germline V gene encodes CDR1 DFQATT and CDR2 SNEGSKA (reference sequence). The CDR3 sequence is 18 residues long. The CDR3 protein is CSASSKLRSGSYSYEQYF. CDR3 in DNA: TGCAGTGCTAGTTCGAAACTCCGTAGCGGGAGTTATTCCTACGAGCAGTACTTC.

A remark on this clonotype: A much bigger clone sits one base away, suggesting this may be a read error. This chain links TRBV20-1 with TRBJ2-1; 8 bases agree with TRBD1. The CDR3 has 12 residues. Germline CDR1 DFQATT, CDR2 SNEGSKA (reference sequence). Here the CDR3 DNA reads TGCAGTCATCAGGGGGCGGGGAATGAGCAGTCCTTC. Its protein is CSHQGAGNEQSF.

The CDR3 sequence is CASGFGSGRDNEQFF. As DNA, the CDR3 is TGTGCTAGTGGTTTCGGCAGCGGGAGAGACAATGAGCAGTTCTTC. This chain joins TRBV12-5 and TRBJ2-1; TRBD2 matches 8 bases. Unmatched junction bases numbered 6, after V lost 3 bases and J lost 5 bases. There are 15 residues in the CDR3. The germline gives CDR1 LGHNT, CDR2 FRNRAP.

Here the CDR3 DNA reads TGTGCCAGCAGTCCCCTGCAAGTAGGCACAGATACGCAGTATTTT. Protein sequence: CASSPLQVGTDTQYF. The genes are TRBV6-5 and TRBJ2-3, with D unclear. CDR1 and CDR2 (germline): MNHEY, SVGAGI. This CDR3 is built from 15 residues. Trimming pared 5 bases from V and 1 base from J, leaving 13 bases between.